A single sample is the source of the 22 T cell receptor beta chains below, sequenced in a study of OX40 agonist ivuxolimab in advanced cancers. Libraries were prepared by immunoSEQ multiplex PCR; TCRdb keeps only in-frame clonotypes and omits some of them. The data contain about 81,000 clones, 88% of them singletons. The material sequenced was CD4+ or CD8+ T cells sorted from blood, taken in a trial of the OX40 agonist ivuxolimab. Every receptor here comes from an adult with an advanced solid tumor such as melanoma, head and neck, liver or kidney cancer.

The chain couples TRBV5-1 to TRBJ1-2, with D possibly matching TRBD1 (5 bases). The CDR3 contains 13 residues. V was clipped by 3 bases and J by 4 bases, with 10 bases between them. Germline assignment: CDR1 SGHRS and CDR2 YFSETQ. CDR3 nucleotide sequence: TGCGCCAGCAGCTCGTCCGGGGCCTATGGCTACACCTTC. Protein sequence: CASSSSGAYGYTF.

CDR3 in DNA: TGCAGCGCTAGACAGGGGAGTGACTATGGCTACACCTTC. Its protein product is CSARQGSDYGYTF. The rearrangement joins TRBV29-1 to TRBJ1-2, with 8 bases identical to TRBD1. The J segment lost 3 bases and the V segment lost 7 bases, leaving 7 bases of the junction unmatched. Germline CDR1 reads SQVTM; CDR2 reads ANQGSEA. The CDR3 runs to 13 residues. Combining the CDR3 with reference TRBV29-1 and TRBJ1-2 gives the whole variable domain SAVISQKPSRDICQRGTSLTIQCQVDSQVTMMFWYRQQPGQSLTLIATANQGSEATYESGFVIDKFPISRPNLTFSTLTVSNMSPEDSSIYLCSARQGSDYGYTFGSGTRLTVV.

The chain carries TRBV9 and TRBJ1-1, with D unresolved. Per germline, CDR1 SGDLS and CDR2 YYNGEE. The CDR3 is 13 amino acids. V lost 3 bases and J 0 bases, leaving 6 bases between the germline ends. DNA for the CDR3: TGTGCCAGCAGCGCCGCGGTGAACACTGAAGCTTTCTTT. Translated, it gives CASSAAVNTEAFF.

The chain employs TRBV10-3 and TRBJ2-3; perhaps TRBD1 as D (5 bases). The CDR3 has 14 residues. The germline CDR1 and CDR2 sequences are ENHRY and SYGVKD. V was cut by 7 bases and J by 2 bases, with 13 bases left in between. CDR3 amino acids: CAIIDSVNTDTQYF. The CDR3, as DNA: TGTGCCATCATTGACAGCGTAAACACAGATACGCAGTATTTT.

With respect to this clone: The missing conserved phenylalanine or tryptophan at the end of this CDR3 makes a read error likely. The genes are TRBV11-2 and TRBJ1-6, with unresolved D. Germline CDR1 SGHAT, CDR2 FQNNGV. The CDR3 is 16 amino acids. The germline V and J ends were trimmed by 1 base and 1 base, with 8 bases remaining between them. CDR3 region: CASSLGTGSYNSPLHL. CDR3 nucleotide sequence: TGTGCCAGCAGCTTAGGTACCGGGTCCTATAATTCACCCCTCCACCTT.

The gene calls are TRBV5-1 and TRBJ1-2; tentative D call: TRBD1 (6 bases). The germline CDR1 and CDR2 sequences are SGHRS and YFSETQ. The CDR3 is 13 amino acids. The V end was cut by 5 bases, the J end by 3 bases, with 11 bases between. In nucleotides, the CDR3 is TGCGCCAGCAGATACAGGGAAGACTATGGCTACACCTTC. This sequence encodes CASRYREDYGYTF.

The chain couples TRBV6-5 to TRBJ1-2, with no clear D. V was pared by 2 bases and J by 8 bases, with 12 bases between. Germline lookup yields CDR1 MNHEY and CDR2 SVGAGI. The CDR3 contains 13 residues. The CDR3 region is CASSYLAGRGYTF. CDR3 nucleotides: TGTGCCAGCAGTTACCTGGCAGGCCGGGGCTACACCTTC.

The chain links TRBV7-3 to TRBJ2-6; no clear D gene. V lost 2 bases and J 0 bases, leaving 8 bases between the germline ends. Germline assignment: CDR1 SGHTA and CDR2 FQGTGA. The CDR3 sequence is 16 residues long. CDR3 loop: CASSLSPHSGANVLTF. The CDR3 DNA reads as TGTGCCAGCAGCTTATCCCCACACTCTGGGGCCAACGTCCTGACTTTC.

V gene TRBV7-2 combines with J gene TRBJ2-1; 12 nucleotides agree with TRBD1. After removal of 8 bases from V and 8 bases from J, the junction contained 4 bases not matched to a gene. Germline lookup yields CDR1 SGHTA and CDR2 FQGNSA. CDR3 length: 13 residues. The CDR3 coding sequence is TGTGCCAGCGGGACAGGGGGCCCCGATGAGCAGTTCTTC. Its protein is CASGTGGPDEQFF. Full variable domain (missing parts from reference TRBV7-2 and TRBJ2-1): GAGVSQSPSNKVTEKGKDVELRCDPISGHTALYWYRQSLGQGLEFLIYFQGNSAPDKSGLPSDRFSAERTGGSVSTLTIQRTQQEDSAVYLCASGTGGPDEQFFGPGTRLTVL.

The J gene is TRBJ1-4, the V gene TRBV15, with D perhaps matching TRBD1 (6 bases). In germline, CDR1 is LNHNV, CDR2 YYDKDF (reference sequence). Trimming shortened V by 0 bases and J by 6 bases, and 11 bases separated the two germline ends. The CDR3 loop spans 15 amino acids. The CDR3 here is CATSRERGADEKLFF. CDR3 in DNA: TGTGCCACCAGCAGAGAAAGGGGGGCGGATGAAAAACTGTTTTTT.

The chain carries TRBV6-1 and TRBJ1-2; no definite D call. This CDR3 spans 12 amino acids. Germline V lookup: CDR1 MNHNS, CDR2 SASEGT. V was pared by 10 bases and J by 0 bases, with 9 bases between. CDR3 region: CANTGPNYGYTF. The CDR3 nucleotides read TGTGCCAATACGGGTCCTAACTATGGCTACACCTTC.

This clone turned up a few times. J is TRBJ1-5 and V is TRBV9; D unresolved. This CDR3 is 15 amino acids long. V was clipped by 0 bases and J by 3 bases, with 10 bases between them. The germline V gene has CDR1 SGDLS and CDR2 YYNGEE. This CDR3 reads CASSVGAESNQPQHF. The CDR3 nucleotides are TGTGCCAGCAGCGTAGGGGCCGAATCCAATCAGCCCCAGCATTTT.

This sequence joins TRBV18 and TRBJ2-2; D is unclear. This CDR3 is built from 17 residues. V was pared by 4 bases and J by 6 bases, with 21 bases between. Germline lookup yields CDR1 KGHSH and CDR2 LQKENI. In DNA form, the CDR3 reads TGTGCCAGCTCACTACCTCGGTACAGAACCTTCGCCGGGGAGCTGTTTTTT. This codes for CASSLPRYRTFAGELFF.

This chain joins TRBV6-6 and TRBJ1-5; 9 bases map to TRBD1. CDR3 length equals 16 residues. V trimming: 0 bases; J trimming: 5 bases; junction bases outside the gene matches: 5. The germline CDR1 and CDR2 sequences are MNHNY and SVGAGI (reference sequence). The CDR3 DNA sequence: TGTGCCAGCAGTTACTCGGGGACAGGGTGGGATCAGCCCCAGCATTTT. This sequence encodes CASSYSGTGWDQPQHF.

The chain couples TRBV5-8 to TRBJ2-5, with 9 nucleotides matching TRBD1. V shed 3 bases and J 5 bases; nucleotides not matched to a gene: 8. The CDR3 is made up of 15 amino acids. Per germline, CDR1 SGHTS and CDR2 YDEGEE. The CDR3 loop reads CASSSGQGRWETQYF. For the CDR3, the DNA is TGTGCCAGCAGCTCTGGACAGGGGAGGTGGGAGACCCAGTACTTC.

The chain recombines TRBV10-3 with TRBJ2-2, with D maybe TRBD2 (5 bases). V shed 7 bases and J shed 0 bases, with 15 bases lying between them. Looked up from germline, CDR1 is ENHRY and CDR2 is SYGVKD. CDR3 length: 16 amino acids. The CDR3 nucleotides are TGTGCCATCACCGAGGGCCTCATTGCGAACACCGGGGAGCTGTTTTTT. Amino acids: CAITEGLIANTGELFF.

The chain has TRBV19 and TRBJ2-7, with D possibly TRBD1 on 5 matching bases. V gave up 3 bases and J gave up 3 bases, with 12 bases separating them. From germline, CDR1 is LNHDA and CDR2 SQIVND (reference sequence). This CDR3 has 14 amino acids. In nucleotides, the CDR3 is TGTGCCAGTAGTATTCAAGACAGAGACTACGAGCAGTACTTC. As protein: CASSIQDRDYEQYF.

This rearrangement joins TRBV18 to TRBJ2-1, with no clear D. Germline V gives CDR1 KGHSH, CDR2 LQKENI. V lost 3 bases and J 5 bases, leaving 8 bases between the germline ends. The CDR3 is 13 residues long. This CDR3 reads CASSPYGNNEQFF. The CDR3 nucleotides are TGTGCCAGCTCACCCTACGGAAACAATGAGCAGTTCTTC. Combining the CDR3 with reference TRBV18 and TRBJ2-1 gives the whole variable domain NAGVMQNPRHLVRRRGQEARLRCSPMKGHSHVYWYRQLPEEGLKFMVYLQKENIIDESGMPKERFSAEFPKEGPSILRIQQVVRGDSAAYFCASSPYGNNEQFFGPGTRLTVL.

Concerning this clone: The CDR3 does not end in the conserved phenylalanine or tryptophan, so this is likely a read error. Because the CDR3's place on the DNA is in doubt, the DNA is left out and the CDR3 is given as listed by TCRdb. V is TRBV21-1 and J is TRBJ1-6. TRBV21-1 is tagged as a pseudogene. The CDR3 is made up of 11 amino acids, end residues included. CDR3 sequence: CASSPNSPLHL.

This clone has more than one count but fewer than ten. The chain has TRBV19 and TRBJ1-1; a weak D match, TRBD1 (5 bases). Deletions cut 9 bases from V and 5 bases from J, with 25 bases between. Germline V CDR1 and CDR2: LNHDA, SQIVND (reference sequence). CDR3 length equals 16 residues. This CDR3 reads CASQYTGLATGTEAFF. The DNA of the CDR3 is TGTGCCAGCCAGTATACGGGACTGGCGACGGGGACTGAAGCTTTCTTT.

This chain uses TRBV7-2 with TRBJ2-5; maybe TRBD1 (5 bases). Trimming removed 2 bases at V and 7 bases at J, with 11 bases between. The CDR3 spans 13 residues. From germline, CDR1 is SGHTA and CDR2 FQGNSA. CDR3 nucleotides: TGTGCCAGCAGCTTAAGGGGTCCTGGGACCCAGTACTTC. Amino acids: CASSLRGPGTQYF.

This clone showed up just a few times. The chain employs TRBV18 and TRBJ1-5; D gene unclear. Germline values: CDR1 KGHSH, CDR2 LQKENI. The CDR3 loop spans 15 amino acids. The V end was cut by 9 bases, the J end by 5 bases, with 20 bases between. This CDR3 is CARTYKYRRDQPQHF. CDR3 coding DNA: TGTGCCAGGACCTACAAGTACAGACGGGATCAGCCCCAGCATTTT. Full variable domain (remainder filled in from reference TRBV18 and TRBJ1-5): NAGVMQNPRHLVRRRGQEARLRCSPMKGHSHVYWYRQLPEEGLKFMVYLQKENIIDESGMPKERFSAEFPKEGPSILRIQQVVRGDSAAYFCARTYKYRRDQPQHFGDGTRLSIL.